These 26 T cell receptor beta chains were sequenced from one sample in a study of CD8+ T cells in alopecia areata. RNA, once extracted, was reverse transcribed into cDNA for use as the sequencing template. Sequencing used immunoSEQ multiplex PCR; TCRdb keeps in-frame clones, though not all of them. The repertoire holds around 120,000 clones, with 58% as singletons. Specified treatment: oral pan-JAK inhibitor, 5-10 mg twice daily. Sequenced material: CD8+ T cells sorted from blood, taken at week 4, from a patient treated with tofacitinib. These receptors were obtained from a human donor with alopecia areata.

The chain couples TRBV15 to TRBJ1-5; no definite D call. This CDR3 has 12 amino acids. With 8 bases removed from V and 4 bases from J, the gap between germline ends came to 9 bases. The germline CDR1 and CDR2 sequences are LNHNV and YYDKDF (reference sequence). DNA of the CDR3: TGTGCCACCTCGGCTGAGAATCAGCCCCAGCATTTT. As protein: CATSAENQPQHF.

This clone appeared a few times. The chain has TRBV19 and TRBJ1-1; the match to TRBD1 covers 8 bases. Germline lookup yields CDR1 LNHDA and CDR2 SQIVND (reference sequence). The J segment lost 7 bases and the V segment lost 6 bases, leaving 4 bases of the junction unmatched. This CDR3 has 12 residues. The CDR3 here is CASRQGANEAFF. As DNA, the CDR3 is TGTGCCAGTAGGCAGGGGGCGAATGAAGCTTTCTTT.

This sequence joins TRBV29-1 and TRBJ1-2; no clear D. The CDR3 extends over 13 amino acids. The ends were cut back, 4 bases at V and 5 bases at J, with 14 bases in the middle. CDR1 and CDR2 (germline): SQVTM, ANQGSEA. The CDR3 loop is CSVVYGFSYGYTF. CDR3 DNA sequence: TGCAGCGTTGTGTATGGGTTTTCTTATGGCTACACCTTC. The full variable domain, completed using reference TRBV29-1 and TRBJ1-2, is SAVISQKPSRDICQRGTSLTIQCQVDSQVTMMFWYRQQPGQSLTLIATANQGSEATYESGFVIDKFPISRPNLTFSTLTVSNMSPEDSSIYLCSVVYGFSYGYTFGSGTRLTVV.

CDR3 region: CATSRGRTARSAYEQYF. CDR3 in DNA: TGTGCCACCAGCAGGGGAAGGACTGCCAGGTCGGCCTACGAGCAGTACTTC. V and J are TRBV15 and TRBJ2-7; tentative D call: TRBD2 (5 bases). Germline assignment: CDR1 LNHNV and CDR2 YYDKDF (reference sequence). The CDR3 is 17 amino acids. Trimming stripped 3 bases from V and 2 bases from J, with 20 bases between.

The J gene is TRBJ2-7, the V gene TRBV11-1; tentative D call: TRBD1 (5 bases). The CDR3 extends over 14 amino acids. V was shortened by 1 base and J by 2 bases, with 9 bases between the two germline ends. Germline V gene lookup returns CDR1 SGHAT and CDR2 FQDESV (reference sequence). CDR3 bases: TGTGCCAGCAGCTTAGGGGGCTCCCCCTACGAGCAGTACTTC. It specifies CASSLGGSPYEQYF.

The J gene is TRBJ1-1, the V gene TRBV5-1; tentative D call: TRBD1 (6 bases). The CDR3 loop spans 13 amino acids. The germline V gene encodes CDR1 SGHRS and CDR2 YFSETQ. Trimming removed 1 base at V and 3 bases at J, with 7 bases between. The CDR3 bases are TGCGCCAGCAGCTTGAAGGGGGACACTGAAGCTTTCTTT. The encoded protein is CASSLKGDTEAFF.

This clone has only a few counts. The chain employs TRBV30 and TRBJ2-1; D uncertain. The CDR3 consists of 10 residues. Trimming stripped 2 bases from V and 5 bases from J, with 1 base between. CDR1 and CDR2 from the germline V gene are GTSNPN and SVGIG (reference sequence). Written as DNA, the CDR3 is TGTGCCTGGAGTAACAATGAGCAGTTCTTC. Its protein product is CAWSNNEQFF.

The rearrangement uses TRBV29-1 and TRBJ2-2; weak D call: TRBD1 (5 bases). V was shortened by 7 bases and J by 7 bases, with 13 bases between the two germline ends. CDR3 size: 12 residues. Germline V gene data show CDR1 as SQVTM and CDR2 as ANQGSEA. The CDR3 DNA reads TGCAGCGCCATAGGGGTTGGCGGGGAGCTGTTTTTT. This encodes CSAIGVGGELFF.

The rearrangement uses TRBV28 and TRBJ2-4; 9 bases match TRBD1. Per the germline V gene, CDR1 is MDHEN and CDR2 is SYDVKM. After removal of 6 bases from V and 8 bases from J, the junction contained 17 bases not matched to a gene. CDR3 size: 17 residues. The CDR3 sequence is CASSPPSTGTGLDIQYF. Written as DNA, the CDR3 is TGTGCCAGCAGCCCCCCCTCGACCGGGACAGGGTTAGACATTCAGTACTTC. Full variable domain (outside the CDR3, taken from reference TRBV28 and TRBJ2-4): DVKVTQSSRYLVKRTGEKVFLECVQDMDHENMFWYRQDPGLGLRLIYFSYDVKMKEKGDIPEGYSVSREKKERFSLILESASTNQTSMYLCASSPPSTGTGLDIQYFGAGTRLSVL.

The chain links TRBV2 to TRBJ1-2; D may be TRBD1 (5 bases). This CDR3 is 17 amino acids long. CDR1 and CDR2 (germline): SNHLY, FYNNEI. V lost 5 bases, J lost 0 bases, and 19 bases lay in between. As DNA, the CDR3 is TGTGCCAGCAGTCCCGAGTGGGACTACCGTTCTAACTATGGCTACACCTTC. This encodes CASSPEWDYRSNYGYTF.

This clone was recorded only once. The chain has TRBV5-4 and TRBJ1-1, with D unclear. This CDR3 is built from 13 residues. Trimming pared 4 bases from V and 5 bases from J, leaving 12 bases between. From germline, CDR1 is SGHNT and CDR2 YYREEE (reference sequence). The CDR3 protein is CASSQGDGTEAFF. The CDR3 DNA reads TGTGCCAGCAGCCAAGGAGACGGGACTGAAGCTTTCTTT.

This clone was counted a few times. The V and J genes are TRBV29-1 and TRBJ1-2; 7 bases agree with TRBD1. Germline V gene data show CDR1 as SQVTM and CDR2 as ANQGSEA. The CDR3 runs 14 residues. V lost 4 bases to trimming and J lost 2 bases; unmatched junction nucleotides: 7. Here the CDR3 DNA reads TGCAGCGTTGCCCTATCGACAGGGAACTATGGCTACACCTTC. The encoded protein is CSVALSTGNYGYTF.

V is TRBV7-6 and J is TRBJ2-3; the match to TRBD2 covers 8 bases. V shed 5 bases and J 3 bases; nucleotides not matched to a gene: 7. The CDR3 is 15 residues long. Germline-derived CDR1 and CDR2 are SGHVS and FNYEAQ. The CDR3 region has the DNA TGTGCCAGCAGCCTCATCCCTAGCGGGACAGATACGCAGTATTTT. This gives the protein CASSLIPSGTDTQYF.

The J gene is TRBJ1-1, the V gene TRBV19; no clear D. Germline CDR1 is LNHDA and CDR2 is SQIVND (reference sequence). Trimming took off 3 bases at V and 1 base at J, with 9 bases between the two ends. The CDR3 totals 14 residues. This CDR3 reads CASSIVGSNTEAFF. DNA for the CDR3: TGTGCCAGTAGTATTGTAGGGTCGAACACTGAAGCTTTCTTT.

This chain joins TRBV25-1 and TRBJ2-3, with 9 bases matching TRBD1. This CDR3 spans 15 amino acids. Trimming cost V 6 bases and J 0 bases; bases outside gene matches: 4. In germline, CDR1 is MGHDK, CDR2 SYGVNS. CDR3 region: CASRNGTGSTDTQYF. DNA for the CDR3: TGTGCCAGCAGAAATGGGACAGGGAGCACAGATACGCAGTATTTT.

The genes are TRBV15 and TRBJ2-7; no definite D call. This CDR3 is built from 14 residues. V was trimmed by 1 base and J by 1 base, leaving 8 bases between them. Germline V gives CDR1 LNHNV, CDR2 YYDKDF (reference sequence). In DNA form, the CDR3 reads TGTGCCACCAGCAGAGCGGCCGTGTCCTACGAGCAGTACTTC. Translating it yields CATSRAAVSYEQYF.

This clone appeared a few times. Other nucleotide sequences from this sample produce the same CDR3. The chain recombines TRBV7-9 with TRBJ1-2; D gene uncertain. Trimming left V 2 bases short and J 0 bases short, with 4 bases between. The CDR3 runs to 13 residues. The germline gives CDR1 SEHNR, CDR2 FQNEAQ (reference sequence). CDR3 in amino acids: CASSLTANYGYTF. The CDR3 bases are TGTGCCAGCAGCTTAACGGCTAACTATGGCTACACCTTC.

J is TRBJ1-2 and V is TRBV10-3; D is ambiguous. This CDR3 contains 13 residues. The V and J ends lost 2 bases and 4 bases respectively, with 8 bases between them. Germline V gene lookup returns CDR1 ENHRY and CDR2 SYGVKD. The CDR3 here is CAISEDGFYGYTF. The DNA of the CDR3 is TGTGCCATCAGTGAGGACGGATTCTATGGCTACACCTTC.

V gene TRBV7-2 combines with J gene TRBJ2-5, with TRBD2 identical over 16 bases. CDR1 and CDR2 (germline): SGHTA, FQGNSA. The CDR3 has 15 amino acids. V lost 8 bases and J lost 5; bases outside the gene matches: 5. The CDR3 sequence: CASGTSGGALETQYF. The CDR3 DNA sequence: TGTGCCAGCGGGACTAGCGGGGGGGCCCTGGAGACCCAGTACTTC. The whole variable domain, filled in from reference TRBV7-2 and TRBJ2-5, reads GAGVSQSPSNKVTEKGKDVELRCDPISGHTALYWYRQSLGQGLEFLIYFQGNSAPDKSGLPSDRFSAERTGGSVSTLTIQRTQQEDSAVYLCASGTSGGALETQYFGPGTRLLVL.

The chain recombines TRBV2 with TRBJ1-5, with D hard to call. V was shortened by 7 bases and J by 0 bases, with 13 bases between the two germline ends. Germline V gene lookup returns CDR1 SNHLY and CDR2 FYNNEI. The CDR3 loop spans 15 amino acids. The CDR3 DNA follows: TGTGCCAGCACGCGGGGATCATATAGCAATCAGCCCCAGCATTTT. Amino acids: CASTRGSYSNQPQHF.

The CDR3 loop reads CASSHGHYGGHTGELFF. CDR3 DNA sequence: TGTGCCAGCAGCCATGGCCATTACGGGGGGCACACCGGGGAGCTGTTTTTT. The V call is TRBV5-6, the J call TRBJ2-2, with a tentative D call TRBD2 (7 bases). Trimming removed 4 bases from V and 3 bases from J, with 19 bases in between. Germline CDR1 is SGHDT and CDR2 is YYEEEE. The CDR3 is 17 residues long. The whole variable domain, remainder taken from reference TRBV5-6 and TRBJ2-2, is DAGVTQSPTHLIKTRGQQVTLRCSPKSGHDTVSWYQQALGQGPQFIFQYYEEEERQRGNFPDRFSGHQFPNYSSELNVNALLLGDSALYLCASSHGHYGGHTGELFFGEGSRLTVL.

This chain links TRBV29-1 with TRBJ2-3; the D gene is possibly TRBD2 (6 bases). The CDR3 runs 15 residues. V lost 2 bases and J lost 5, with 17 bases in between. CDR1 is SQVTM and CDR2 is ANQGSEA in the germline V gene. CDR3 sequence (DNA): TGCAGCGTTGAACTCGTCCCGGCCGGGGGAGATACGCAGTATTTT. Encoded protein: CSVELVPAGGDTQYF.

The gene calls are TRBV29-1 and TRBJ1-2, with D tentatively TRBD1 (6 bases). From germline, CDR1 is SQVTM and CDR2 ANQGSEA. V gave up 8 bases and J gave up 8 bases, with 21 bases separating them. The CDR3 runs to 13 residues. CDR3 amino acids: CSLMNRVGGGYTF. CDR3 bases: TGCAGCCTTATGAACAGGGTCGGAGGAGGCTACACCTTC.

This clone was observed a few times. J is TRBJ1-1 and V is TRBV18, with TRBD1 as a possible D gene (6 bases). From germline, CDR1 is KGHSH and CDR2 LQKENI. The CDR3 is 14 amino acids. The V gene lost 3 bases and the J gene lost 4 bases, with 12 bases spanning the gap. In DNA form, the CDR3 reads TGTGCCAGCTCACCGGGACACAGAGGCACTGAAGCTTTCTTT. Its translation: CASSPGHRGTEAFF.

This clone has only one observation. The gene calls are TRBV10-3 and TRBJ1-2; possibly TRBD1 for D (5 bases). Germline loops: CDR1 ENHRY, CDR2 SYGVKD. With 0 bases removed from V and 1 base from J, the gap between germline ends came to 6 bases. The CDR3 has 14 amino acids. DNA of the CDR3: TGTGCCATCAGTGAGTCCAGGGATAACTATGGCTACACCTTC. Encoded protein: CAISESRDNYGYTF.

This chain links TRBV30 with TRBJ1-4; no clear D gene. The CDR3 is made up of 15 amino acids. V was shortened by 3 bases and J by 0 bases, with 11 bases between the two germline ends. Germline CDR1 and CDR2: GTSNPN and SVGIG (reference sequence). CDR3 sequence reads: CAWSPGSATNEKLFF. The CDR3 coding sequence is TGTGCCTGGAGCCCCGGGTCTGCAACTAATGAAAAACTGTTTTTT.